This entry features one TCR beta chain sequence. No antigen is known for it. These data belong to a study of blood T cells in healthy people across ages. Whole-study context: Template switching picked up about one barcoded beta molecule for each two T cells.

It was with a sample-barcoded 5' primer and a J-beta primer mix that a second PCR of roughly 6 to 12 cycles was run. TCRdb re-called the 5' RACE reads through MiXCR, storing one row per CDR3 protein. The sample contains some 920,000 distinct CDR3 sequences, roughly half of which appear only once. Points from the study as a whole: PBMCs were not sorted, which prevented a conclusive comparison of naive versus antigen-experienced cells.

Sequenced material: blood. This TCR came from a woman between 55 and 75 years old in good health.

DNA of the CDR3: TGCAGTGCTAGAGATATCGCGACTAGCGGTATGGGAGTAGCCAAAAACATTCAGTACTTC. It codes for CSARDIATSGMGVAKNIQYF. The rearrangement uses TRBV20-1 and TRBJ2-4, with TRBD2 matching 9 bases. From germline, CDR1 is DFQATT and CDR2 SNEGSKA (reference sequence). The CDR3 spans 20 residues. Trimming took 0 bases from V and 0 from J; bases not matched to a gene: 15.